This TCR beta chain originates from a study of read filtering for tumor transcriptome and immune sequencing. General study points: About 77% of IR-seq clonotypes had a single read, yet these held approximately 3.5% of reads.

This clonotype was counted ten times or more. As yet, its antigen is unknown. Molecular barcoded adaptors covering alpha/delta and beta/gamma chains were used on about 390 ng RNA. TCRdb re-analysed the reads in MiXCR, keeping a single row per CDR3 protein. Here the sample spans roughly 130,000 distinct CDR3 sequences, 10% to 15% being singletons. Sampling of bone marrow took place during active disease in every patient. The CDR3 is 13 amino acids. The germline V gene has CDR1 SNHLY and CDR2 FYNNEI. V lost 4 bases, J lost 6 bases, and 4 bases stayed unmatched. The receptor was derived from a donor at least 40 years old with multiple myeloma. The chain recombines TRBV2 with TRBJ1-2; 8 nucleotides match TRBD1. Source material: a population of CD138-negative cells sorted from bone marrow. The CDR3 DNA reads as TGTGCCAGCAGTGTCAGACAGGGGAATGGCTACACCTTC. Encoded protein: CASSVRQGNGYTF. Full variable domain (missing parts from reference TRBV2 and TRBJ1-2): EPEVTQTPSHQVTQMGQEVILRCVPISNHLYFYWYRQILGQKVEFLVSFYNNEISEKSEIFDDQFSVERPDGSNFTLKIRSTKLEDSAMYFCASSVRQGNGYTFGSGTRLTVV.